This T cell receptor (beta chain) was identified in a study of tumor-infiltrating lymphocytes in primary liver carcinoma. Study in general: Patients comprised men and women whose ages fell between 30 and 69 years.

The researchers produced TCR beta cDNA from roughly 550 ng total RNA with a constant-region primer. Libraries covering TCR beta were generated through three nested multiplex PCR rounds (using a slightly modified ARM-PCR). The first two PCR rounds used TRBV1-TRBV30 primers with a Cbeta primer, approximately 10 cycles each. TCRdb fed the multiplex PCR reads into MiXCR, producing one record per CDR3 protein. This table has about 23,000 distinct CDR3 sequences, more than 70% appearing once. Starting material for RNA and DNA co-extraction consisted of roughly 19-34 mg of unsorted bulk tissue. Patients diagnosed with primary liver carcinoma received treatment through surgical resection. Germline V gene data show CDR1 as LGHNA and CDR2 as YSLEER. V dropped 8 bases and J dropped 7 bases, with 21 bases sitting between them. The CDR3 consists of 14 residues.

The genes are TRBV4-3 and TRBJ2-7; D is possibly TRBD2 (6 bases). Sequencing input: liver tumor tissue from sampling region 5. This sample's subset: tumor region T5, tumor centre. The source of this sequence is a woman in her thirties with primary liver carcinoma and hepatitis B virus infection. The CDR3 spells CASQTSNSGGEQYF. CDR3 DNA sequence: TGCGCCAGCCAAACCTCTAATAGCGGAGGGGAGCAGTACTTC.